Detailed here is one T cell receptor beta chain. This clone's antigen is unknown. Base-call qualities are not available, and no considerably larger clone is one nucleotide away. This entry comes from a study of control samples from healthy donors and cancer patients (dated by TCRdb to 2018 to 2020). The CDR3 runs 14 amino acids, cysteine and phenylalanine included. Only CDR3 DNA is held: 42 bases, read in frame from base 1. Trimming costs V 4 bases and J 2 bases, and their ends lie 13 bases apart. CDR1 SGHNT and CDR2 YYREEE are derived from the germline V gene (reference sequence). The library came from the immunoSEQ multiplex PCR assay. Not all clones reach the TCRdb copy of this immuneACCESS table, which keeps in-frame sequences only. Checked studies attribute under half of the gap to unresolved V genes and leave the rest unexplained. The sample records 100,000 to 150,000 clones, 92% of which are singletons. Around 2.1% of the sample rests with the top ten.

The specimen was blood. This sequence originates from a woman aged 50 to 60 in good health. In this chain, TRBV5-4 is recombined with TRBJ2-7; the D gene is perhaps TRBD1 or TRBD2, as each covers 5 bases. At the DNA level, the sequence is TGTGCCAGCAGCCCGGGGCCCCTAACCTACGAGCAGTACTTC. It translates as CASSPGPLTYEQYF.